The present T cell receptor beta chain was sequenced within a study of blood T cell repertoires in COVID-19. Study in general: PBMCs, B-cell-depleted T cells, or T cells were the source of the cDNA or gDNA that made up the material.

Using immunoSEQ multiplex PCR, the repertoire was profiled, and TCRdb retains in-frame clones only, with some absent. The sample consists of 60,000 to 70,000 clones, about three quarters of them appearing once. CDR3 length: 16 residues. Unmatched junction bases numbered 6, after V lost 5 bases and J lost 0 bases. Germline CDR1 reads LGHNA; CDR2 reads YSLEER. The specimen sequenced was peripheral blood. The gene calls are TRBV4-3 and TRBJ2-3, with TRBD2 matching 9 bases. This TCR was recovered from a woman older than 75 with acute or convalescent COVID-19. The DNA of the CDR3 is TGCGCCAGCAGCTACGGACTAGCGTCTAGCACAGATACGCAGTATTTT. It specifies CASSYGLASSTDTQYF.